This TCR beta chain is drawn from a study of CD8 T cells in Susac syndrome. General study findings and limits: As the study acknowledged, the number of individuals in its TCR sequencing and HLA analysis was relatively small.

Random-hexamer reverse transcription was applied to about 0.45 to 1 ug RNA. Amplification of TCR beta CDR3 across 54 Vbeta and 13 Jbeta was performed with immunoSEQ multiplex PCR. TCRdb passed the immunoSEQ multiplex PCR reads through MiXCR, listing each CDR3 protein once. The sample lists 250,000 to 300,000 distinct CDR3 sequences, roughly 90% occurring once. The CDR3 extends over 16 amino acids. J gave up 3 bases and V 5 bases, and 8 bases lay outside the gene matches. In germline, CDR1 is MNHEY, CDR2 SVGEGT. As to this clonotype: Its antigen is not identified.

TCR beta from blood CD8+ and CD4+ T cells was sequenced. Both CD4+ and CD8+ T cells were negatively isolated, and TEMRA cells underwent FACS enrichment. The chain carries TRBV6-2 or TRBV6-3 and TRBJ2-5; 11 bases map to TRBD2. This receptor was obtained from a human donor with multiple sclerosis. The sequenced material came from CD8+ T cells from PBMCs. CDR3 nucleotides: TGTGCCAGCAGTCCCATAGCGGGGGGGAACGAAGAGACCCAGTACTTC. Protein: CASSPIAGGNEETQYF.